This TCR beta chain is drawn from a study of OX40 agonist ivuxolimab in advanced cancers. Across the study: Patients were roughly 83% male with ages roughly 20 to 90, mean approximately 58. Study-level findings and limits: Normalized T-cell clonal expansion was also low in some nonresponders. CD8+ T cells showed, on average, more clonal expansion than CD4+ cells.

V was pared by 2 bases and J by 3 bases, with 5 bases of the junction left unmatched. The length of the CDR3 is 15 residues. Germline V lookup: CDR1 SGHRS, CDR2 YFSETQ. TCRdb's copy holds only in-frame clones and misses some; the assay was immunoSEQ multiplex PCR. The sample has more than 30,000 clones; around 89% are singletons. Concerning this clone itself: The antigen remains unidentified.

Here the sequenced sample was CD4+ or CD8+ T cells sorted from blood, taken in a trial of the OX40 agonist ivuxolimab. The receptor was derived from an adult with an advanced solid tumor such as melanoma, head and neck, liver or kidney cancer. The V call is TRBV5-1, the J call TRBJ2-3, with TRBD1 identical over 8 bases. The CDR3 region has the DNA TGCGCCAGCAGCTTCAGGACAGGGCCGACAGATACGCAGTATTTT. Amino acids: CASSFRTGPTDTQYF.